One sample yielded the 13 T cell receptor beta chains listed below, sequenced in a study of T cell changes during pregnancy in multiple sclerosis. Sequencing was performed with immunoSEQ multiplex PCR; in TCRdb, only in-frame clones are kept and a portion is missing. In the table there are 55,000 to 80,000 clones, 85% to 90% of which are singletons. The source material was peripheral blood, sampled after pregnancy. The origin of the receptors is a female donor in good health, enrolled as a control in a pregnancy study.

The chain has TRBV5-1 and TRBJ2-1; D is ambiguous. CDR1 is SGHRS, CDR2 YFSETQ, per germline. V shed 1 base and J shed 9 bases, with 8 bases lying between them. The CDR3 has 12 residues. CDR3: CASSLLGVEQFF. The DNA of the CDR3 is TGCGCCAGCAGCTTGTTGGGCGTTGAGCAGTTCTTC.

The CDR3 here is CASSAGQGVGDYEQYF. As DNA, the CDR3 is TGTGCCAGCAGCGCGGGACAGGGCGTGGGGGATTACGAGCAGTACTTC. The chain combines TRBV11-3 with TRBJ2-7, with TRBD1 matching over 9 bases. The length of the CDR3 is 16 residues. After removal of 5 bases from V and 4 bases from J, the junction contained 12 bases not matched to a gene. Germline lookup yields CDR1 SGHNT and CDR2 YENEEA.

J is TRBJ1-2 and V is TRBV28; 8 nucleotides agree with TRBD1. CDR3 size: 19 residues. The J segment lost 1 base and the V segment lost 2 bases, leaving 15 bases of the junction unmatched. The germline V gene encodes CDR1 MDHEN and CDR2 SYDVKM. Here the CDR3 DNA reads TGTGCCAGCAGTTTACCCATCCGGACAGGGAAGGCCCTTAACTATGGCTACACCTTC. It specifies CASSLPIRTGKALNYGYTF.

CDR3 bases: TGTGCCAGCAGTCAACCGGGACAGGGGGAAGAGACCCAGTACTTC. Its protein product is CASSQPGQGEETQYF. This chain connects TRBV7-6 to TRBJ2-5; 11 bases line up with TRBD1. Trimming at V came to 6 bases and at J to 3 bases, leaving 6 bases not matched to a gene. CDR1 is SGHVS, CDR2 FNYEAQ, per germline. This CDR3 comprises 15 residues.

The CDR3 DNA is TGTGCCAGCAGCCCCATAGGGGGCCGGCGGTGGGAGACCCAGTACTTC. This codes for CASSPIGGRRWETQYF. The chain has TRBV11-3 and TRBJ2-5; 7 bases fit TRBD1. V shed 5 bases and J 5 bases; nucleotides not matched to a gene: 14. There are 16 residues in the CDR3. Germline-derived CDR1 and CDR2 are SGHNT and YENEEA.

The V gene is TRBV19, the J gene TRBJ2-1, with 9 bases lining up with TRBD2. In germline, CDR1 is LNHDA, CDR2 SQIVND (reference sequence). V lost 3 bases and J lost 10; bases outside the gene matches: 10. CDR3 size: 15 residues. The CDR3 loop reads CASSMVAGGAREQFF. CDR3 DNA sequence: TGTGCCAGTAGTATGGTCGCGGGAGGGGCCCGGGAGCAGTTCTTC.

The V and J genes are TRBV11-2 and TRBJ2-3; the D gene is possibly TRBD1 (5 bases). The germline V and J ends were trimmed by 3 bases and 3 bases, with 13 bases remaining between them. Germline loops: CDR1 SGHAT, CDR2 FQNNGV. The CDR3 runs 15 residues. CDR3 in DNA: TGTGCCAGCAGCTTCCAGGGTGGGTGGACAGATACGCAGTATTTT. Encoded protein: CASSFQGGWTDTQYF.

The rearrangement links TRBV18 to TRBJ1-4; D may be TRBD1 (6 bases). Trimming cost V 3 bases and J 4 bases, with 12 bases left between them. The germline V gene encodes CDR1 KGHSH and CDR2 LQKENI. The CDR3 is made up of 15 amino acids. The CDR3 protein is CASSPLPGDNEKLFF. CDR3 nucleotides: TGTGCCAGCTCACCCCTTCCAGGGGATAATGAAAAACTGTTTTTT. The full variable domain, its missing parts supplied by reference TRBV18 and TRBJ1-4, is NAGVMQNPRHLVRRRGQEARLRCSPMKGHSHVYWYRQLPEEGLKFMVYLQKENIIDESGMPKERFSAEFPKEGPSILRIQQVVRGDSAAYFCASSPLPGDNEKLFFGSGTQLSVL.

V gene TRBV5-1 combines with J gene TRBJ2-1, with 13 bases that match TRBD2. The ends lost 4 bases at V and 7 bases at J; junction bases unmatched: 14. Germline-derived CDR1 and CDR2 are SGHRS and YFSETQ. This CDR3 has 18 amino acids. CDR3 DNA: TGCGCCAGCAGCATCTTCAAACTAGCGGGAGGGATAATTAATGAGCAGTTCTTC. Residues: CASSIFKLAGGIINEQFF.

This rearrangement joins TRBV20-1 to TRBJ2-7; D might be TRBD2 (6 bases). This CDR3 has 11 amino acids. Looked up from germline, CDR1 is DFQATT and CDR2 is SNEGSKA (reference sequence). The V end was cut by 7 bases, the J end by 3 bases, with 10 bases between. CDR3 DNA: TGCAGTGTTCCGGACTACTACGAGCAGTACTTC. Translation gives CSVPDYYEQYF.

CDR3 loop: CASSGRGVGYTF. CDR3 in DNA: TGTGCCAGCAGTGGCAGGGGGGTTGGCTACACCTTC. The chain employs TRBV25-1 and TRBJ1-2; 7 bases map to TRBD1. The CDR3 extends over 12 amino acids. The V segment lost 4 bases and the J segment 7 bases; nucleotides outside the gene matches: 3. Germline CDR1 MGHDK, CDR2 SYGVNS.

The chain links TRBV5-1 to TRBJ2-5; 13 bases match TRBD2. This CDR3 spans 18 amino acids. The trim removed 4 bases at V and 4 bases at J, leaving 13 bases unmatched. Germline lookup yields CDR1 SGHRS and CDR2 YFSETQ. In DNA form, the CDR3 reads TGCGCCAGCAGCCTGACTAGCGGGGGGACACCTTGGGGAGAGACCCAGTACTTC. Translated, it gives CASSLTSGGTPWGETQYF.

Points on this clone: One junction end does not reproduce the germline sequence, and a read error may be involved. The CDR3 reads CASSEGATTAPTGAFF. The CDR3 bases are TGTGCCAGCAGTGAAGGAGCTACCACAGCCCCTACTGGAGCTTTCTTT. The rearrangement joins TRBV2 to TRBJ1-1; D is unresolved. This CDR3 region has 16 residues. Germline CDR1 reads SNHLY; CDR2 reads FYNNEI.